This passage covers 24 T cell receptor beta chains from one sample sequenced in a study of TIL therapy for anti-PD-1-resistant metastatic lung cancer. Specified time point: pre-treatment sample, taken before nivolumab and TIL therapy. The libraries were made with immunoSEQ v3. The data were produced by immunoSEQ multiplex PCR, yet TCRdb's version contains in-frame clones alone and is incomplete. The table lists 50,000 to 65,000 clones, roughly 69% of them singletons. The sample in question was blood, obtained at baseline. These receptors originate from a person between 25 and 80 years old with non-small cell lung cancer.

The CDR3 loop reads CASSLGTGHSNQPQHF. The CDR3 coding sequence is TGTGCCAGCAGCTTAGGGACAGGACATAGCAATCAGCCCCAGCATTTT. The rearrangement uses TRBV11-2 and TRBJ1-5; 7 bases fit TRBD1. Germline CDR1 reads SGHAT; CDR2 reads FQNNGV. CDR3 length equals 16 residues. The J segment lost 0 bases and the V segment lost 1 base, leaving 3 bases of the junction unmatched.

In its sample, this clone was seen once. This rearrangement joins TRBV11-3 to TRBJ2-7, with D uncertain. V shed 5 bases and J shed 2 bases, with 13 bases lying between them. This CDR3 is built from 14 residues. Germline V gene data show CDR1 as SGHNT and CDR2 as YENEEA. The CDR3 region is CASSHRTVTYEQYF. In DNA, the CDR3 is TGTGCCAGCAGCCACCGGACGGTTACCTACGAGCAGTACTTC.

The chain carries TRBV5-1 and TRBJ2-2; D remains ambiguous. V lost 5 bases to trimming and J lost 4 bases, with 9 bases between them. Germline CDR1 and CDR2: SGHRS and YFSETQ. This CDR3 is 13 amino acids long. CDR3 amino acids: CASRKDATGELFF. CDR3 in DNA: TGCGCCAGCAGAAAGGATGCCACCGGGGAGCTGTTTTTT.

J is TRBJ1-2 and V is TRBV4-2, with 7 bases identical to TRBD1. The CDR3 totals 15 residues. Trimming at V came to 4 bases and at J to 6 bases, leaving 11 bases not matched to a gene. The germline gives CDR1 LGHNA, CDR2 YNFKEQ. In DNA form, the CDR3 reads TGTGCCAGCAGCCTTAGAACAGGGGAATCAGATGGCTACACCTTC. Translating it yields CASSLRTGESDGYTF.

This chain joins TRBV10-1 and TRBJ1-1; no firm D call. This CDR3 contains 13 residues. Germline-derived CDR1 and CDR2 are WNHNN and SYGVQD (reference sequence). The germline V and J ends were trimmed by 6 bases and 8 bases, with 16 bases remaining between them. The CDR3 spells CASRAAGNPEAFF. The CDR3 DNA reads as TGCGCCAGCAGAGCCGCCGGTAATCCGGAAGCTTTCTTT.

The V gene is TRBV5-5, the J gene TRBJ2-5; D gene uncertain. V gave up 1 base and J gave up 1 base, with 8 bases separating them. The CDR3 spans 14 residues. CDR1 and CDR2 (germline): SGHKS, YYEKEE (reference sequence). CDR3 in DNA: TGTGCCAGCAGCTTGTTGGGGTCCCAAGAGACCCAGTACTTC. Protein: CASSLLGSQETQYF.

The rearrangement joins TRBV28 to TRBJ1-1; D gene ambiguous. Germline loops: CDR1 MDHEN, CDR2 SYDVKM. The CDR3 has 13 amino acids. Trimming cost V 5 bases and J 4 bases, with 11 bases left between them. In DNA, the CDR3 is TGTGCCAGCAGTCCTTGGGGAGTCACTGAAGCTTTCTTT. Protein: CASSPWGVTEAFF.

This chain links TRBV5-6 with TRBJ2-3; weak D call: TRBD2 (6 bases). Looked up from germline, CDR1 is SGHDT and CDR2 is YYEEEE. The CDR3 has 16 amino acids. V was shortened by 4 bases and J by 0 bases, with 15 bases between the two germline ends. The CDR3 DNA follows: TGTGCCAGCAGCACGACCGGGAGAATAAGCACAGATACGCAGTATTTT. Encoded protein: CASSTTGRISTDTQYF.

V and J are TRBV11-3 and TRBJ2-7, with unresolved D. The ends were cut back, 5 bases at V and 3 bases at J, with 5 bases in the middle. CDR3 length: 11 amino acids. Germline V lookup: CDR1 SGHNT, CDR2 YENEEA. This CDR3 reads CASSADYEQYF. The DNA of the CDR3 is TGTGCCAGCAGCGCTGACTACGAGCAGTACTTC.

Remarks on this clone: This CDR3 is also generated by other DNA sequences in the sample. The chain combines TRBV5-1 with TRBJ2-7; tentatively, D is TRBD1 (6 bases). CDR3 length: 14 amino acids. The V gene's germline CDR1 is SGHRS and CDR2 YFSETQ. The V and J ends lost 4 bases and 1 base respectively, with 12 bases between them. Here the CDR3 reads CASSLTGASYEQYF. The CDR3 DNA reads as TGCGCCAGCAGCCTGACAGGCGCTTCCTACGAGCAGTACTTC.

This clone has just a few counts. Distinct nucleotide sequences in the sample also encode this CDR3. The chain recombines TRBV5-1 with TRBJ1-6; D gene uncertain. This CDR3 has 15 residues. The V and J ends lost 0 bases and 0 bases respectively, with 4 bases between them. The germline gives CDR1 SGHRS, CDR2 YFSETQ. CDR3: CASSLESSYNSPLHF. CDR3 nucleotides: TGCGCCAGCAGCTTGGAGAGCTCCTATAATTCACCCCTCCACTTT. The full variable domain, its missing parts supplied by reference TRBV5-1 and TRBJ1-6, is KAGVTQTPRYLIKTRGQQVTLSCSPISGHRSVSWYQQTPGQGLQFLFEYFSETQRNKGNFPGRFSGRQFSNSRSEMNVSTLELGDSALYLCASSLESSYNSPLHFGNGTRLTVT.

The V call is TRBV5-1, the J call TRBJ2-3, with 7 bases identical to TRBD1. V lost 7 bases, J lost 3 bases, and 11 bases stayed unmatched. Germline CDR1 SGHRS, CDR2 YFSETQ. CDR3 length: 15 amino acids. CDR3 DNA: TGCGCCAGCGGCGGACAGGCCGTTGGTACAGATACGCAGTATTTT. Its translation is CASGGQAVGTDTQYF.

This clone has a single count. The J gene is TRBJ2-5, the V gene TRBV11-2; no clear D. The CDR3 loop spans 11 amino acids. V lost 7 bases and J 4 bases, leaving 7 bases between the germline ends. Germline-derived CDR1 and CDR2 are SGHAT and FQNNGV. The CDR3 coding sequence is TGTGCCAGCATTGAAGGAGAGACCCAGTACTTC. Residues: CASIEGETQYF. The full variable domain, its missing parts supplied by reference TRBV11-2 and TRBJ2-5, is EAGVAQSPRYKIIEKRQSVAFWCNPISGHATLYWYQQILGQGPKLLIQFQNNGVVDDSQLPKDRFSAERLKGVDSTLKIQPAKLEDSAVYLCASIEGETQYFGPGTRLLVL.

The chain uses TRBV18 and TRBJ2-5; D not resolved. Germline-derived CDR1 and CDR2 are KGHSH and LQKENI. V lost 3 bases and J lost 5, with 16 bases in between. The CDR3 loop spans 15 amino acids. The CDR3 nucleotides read TGTGCCAGCTCACCTAGTCTCGACAATTCGGAGACCCAGTACTTC. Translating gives CASSPSLDNSETQYF. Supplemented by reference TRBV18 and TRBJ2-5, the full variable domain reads NAGVMQNPRHLVRRRGQEARLRCSPMKGHSHVYWYRQLPEEGLKFMVYLQKENIIDESGMPKERFSAEFPKEGPSILRIQQVVRGDSAAYFCASSPSLDNSETQYFGPGTRLLVL.

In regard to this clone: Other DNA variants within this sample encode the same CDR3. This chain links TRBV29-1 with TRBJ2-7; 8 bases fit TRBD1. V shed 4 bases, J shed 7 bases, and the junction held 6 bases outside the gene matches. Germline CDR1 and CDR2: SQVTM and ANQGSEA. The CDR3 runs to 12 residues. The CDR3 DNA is TGCAGCGTTGCTCAGGGGGCGGGTGAGCAGTACTTC. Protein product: CSVAQGAGEQYF.

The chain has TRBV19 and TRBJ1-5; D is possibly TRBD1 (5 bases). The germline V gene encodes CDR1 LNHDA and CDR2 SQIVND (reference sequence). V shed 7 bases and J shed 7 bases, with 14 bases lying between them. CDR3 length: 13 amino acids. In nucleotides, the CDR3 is TGTGCCAGTAAGTCCGTCGGGGCCCAGCCCCAGCATTTT. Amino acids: CASKSVGAQPQHF.

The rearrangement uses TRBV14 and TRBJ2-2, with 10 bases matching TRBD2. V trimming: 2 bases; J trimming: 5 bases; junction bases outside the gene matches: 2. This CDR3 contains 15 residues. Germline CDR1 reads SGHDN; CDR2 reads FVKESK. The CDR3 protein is CASSQSAGGTGELFF. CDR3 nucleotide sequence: TGTGCCAGCAGCCAATCAGCGGGGGGGACCGGGGAGCTGTTTTTT. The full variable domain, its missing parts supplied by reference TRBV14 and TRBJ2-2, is EAGVTQFPSHSVIEKGQTVTLRCDPISGHDNLYWYRRVMGKEIKFLLHFVKESKQDESGMPNNRFLAERTGGTYSTLKVQPAELEDSGVYFCASSQSAGGTGELFFGEGSRLTVL.

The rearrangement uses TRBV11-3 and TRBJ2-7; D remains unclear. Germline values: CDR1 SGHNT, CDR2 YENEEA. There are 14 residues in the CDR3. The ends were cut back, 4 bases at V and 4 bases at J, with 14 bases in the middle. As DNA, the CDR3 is TGTGCCAGCAGCTCCCAACCCGAATCATACGAGCAGTACTTC. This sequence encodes CASSSQPESYEQYF. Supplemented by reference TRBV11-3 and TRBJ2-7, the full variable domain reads EAGVVQSPRYKIIEKKQPVAFWCNPISGHNTLYWYLQNLGQGPELLIRYENEEAVDDSQLPKDRFSAERLKGVDSTLKIQPAELGDSAVYLCASSSQPESYEQYFGPGTRLTVT.

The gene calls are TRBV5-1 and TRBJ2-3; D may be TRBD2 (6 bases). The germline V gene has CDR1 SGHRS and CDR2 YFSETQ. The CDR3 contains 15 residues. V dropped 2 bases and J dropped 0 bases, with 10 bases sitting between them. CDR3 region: CASSFAGPSTDTQYF. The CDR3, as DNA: TGCGCCAGCAGCTTTGCGGGACCTAGCACAGATACGCAGTATTTT.

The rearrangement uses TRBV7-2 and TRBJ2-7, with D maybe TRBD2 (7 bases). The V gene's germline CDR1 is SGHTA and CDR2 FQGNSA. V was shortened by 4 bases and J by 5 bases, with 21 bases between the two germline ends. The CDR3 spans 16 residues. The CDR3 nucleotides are TGTGCCAGCAGCTCAGGGGCTCGCGGGAGTGTAAACGAGCAGTACTTC. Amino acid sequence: CASSSGARGSVNEQYF.

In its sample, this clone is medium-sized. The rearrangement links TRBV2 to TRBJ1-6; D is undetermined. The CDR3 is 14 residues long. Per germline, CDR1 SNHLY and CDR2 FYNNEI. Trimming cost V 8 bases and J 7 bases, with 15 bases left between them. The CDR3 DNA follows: TGTGCCAGCGTTGGGAGGACGGTGAATTCACCCCTCCACTTT. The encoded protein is CASVGRTVNSPLHF. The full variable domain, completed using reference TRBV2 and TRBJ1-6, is EPEVTQTPSHQVTQMGQEVILRCVPISNHLYFYWYRQILGQKVEFLVSFYNNEISEKSEIFDDQFSVERPDGSNFTLKIRSTKLEDSAMYFCASVGRTVNSPLHFGNGTRLTVT.

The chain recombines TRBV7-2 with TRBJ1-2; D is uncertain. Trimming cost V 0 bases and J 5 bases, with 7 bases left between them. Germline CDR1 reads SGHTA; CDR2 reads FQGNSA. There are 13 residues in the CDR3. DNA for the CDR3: TGTGCCAGCAGCTTAGCCTTCGGGTATGGCTACACCTTC. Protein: CASSLAFGYGYTF.

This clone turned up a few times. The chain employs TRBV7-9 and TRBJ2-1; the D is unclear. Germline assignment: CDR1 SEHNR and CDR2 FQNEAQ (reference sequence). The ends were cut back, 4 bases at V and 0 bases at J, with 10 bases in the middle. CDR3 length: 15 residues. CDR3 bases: TGTGCCAGCAGCTCGACCCACAACTCCTACAATGAGCAGTTCTTC. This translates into CASSSTHNSYNEQFF.

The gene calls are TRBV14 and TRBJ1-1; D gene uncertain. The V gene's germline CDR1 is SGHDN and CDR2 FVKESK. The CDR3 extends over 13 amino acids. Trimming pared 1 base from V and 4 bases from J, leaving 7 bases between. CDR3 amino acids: CASSQVGGTEAFF. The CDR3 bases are TGTGCCAGCAGCCAAGTGGGAGGCACTGAAGCTTTCTTT.